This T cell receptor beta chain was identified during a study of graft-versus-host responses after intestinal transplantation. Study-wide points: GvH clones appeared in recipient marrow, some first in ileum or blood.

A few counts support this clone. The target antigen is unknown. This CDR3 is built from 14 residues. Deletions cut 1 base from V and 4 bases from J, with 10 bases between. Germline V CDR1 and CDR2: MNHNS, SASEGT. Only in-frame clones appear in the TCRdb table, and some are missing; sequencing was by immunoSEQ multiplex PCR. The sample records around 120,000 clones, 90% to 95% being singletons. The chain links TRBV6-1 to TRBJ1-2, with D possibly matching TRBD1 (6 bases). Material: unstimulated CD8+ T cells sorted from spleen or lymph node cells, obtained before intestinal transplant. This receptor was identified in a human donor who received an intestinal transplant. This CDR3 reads CASSEVGGGYGYTF. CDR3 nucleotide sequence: TGTGCCAGCAGTGAAGTAGGGGGGGGCTATGGCTACACCTTC.